The 30 T cell receptor beta chains below all came from one sample that was sequenced in a study of blood T cell repertoires in COVID-19. Here immunoSEQ multiplex PCR was the method, and the copy in TCRdb shows in-frame clones only, minus some. The data contain about 150,000 clones, roughly 80% of them singletons. Sequenced material: peripheral blood. The receptors were gathered from a man aged 50 to 60 with active or convalescent COVID-19.

This clone was found once. V gene TRBV6-5 combines with J gene TRBJ1-6, with D perhaps matching TRBD1 (6 bases). V was clipped by 2 bases and J by 9 bases, with 11 bases between them. The CDR3 has 14 amino acids. Germline loops: CDR1 MNHEY, CDR2 SVGAGI. The CDR3 region is CASSYRDTISPLHF. The CDR3 DNA is TGTGCCAGCAGTTACCGGGACACTATTTCACCCCTCCACTTT.

This sequence joins TRBV28 and TRBJ2-7; D is unresolved. The V gene lost 6 bases and the J gene lost 7 bases, with 13 bases spanning the gap. The germline gives CDR1 MDHEN, CDR2 SYDVKM. The CDR3 is made up of 12 amino acids. The CDR3: CASSPTYTEQYF. The CDR3 DNA sequence: TGTGCCAGCAGCCCTACGTATACGGAGCAGTACTTC.

The chain recombines TRBV24-1 with TRBJ2-1; 11 bases are a match to TRBD2. V shed 9 bases and J 7 bases; nucleotides not matched to a gene: 7. Germline values: CDR1 KGHDR, CDR2 SFDVKD. This CDR3 is built from 14 residues. DNA of the CDR3: TGTGCCACCTCGTTAGCGGGAGGGAGAAATGAGCAGTTCTTC. Translated: CATSLAGGRNEQFF.

The J gene is TRBJ2-5, the V gene TRBV11-2; 8 bases map to TRBD1. V lost 5 bases, J lost 2 bases, and 10 bases stayed unmatched. The CDR3 runs to 16 residues. In germline, CDR1 is SGHAT, CDR2 FQNNGV. The CDR3 is CASSPLRGRVQETQYF. The CDR3 region has the DNA TGTGCCAGCAGCCCCCTCAGGGGGCGGGTGCAAGAGACCCAGTACTTC.

The rearrangement joins TRBV5-1 to TRBJ2-2; 7 bases fit TRBD2. V lost 4 bases to trimming and J lost 4 bases; unmatched junction nucleotides: 4. The germline V gene encodes CDR1 SGHRS and CDR2 YFSETQ. CDR3 length: 14 residues. The CDR3 reads CASSGLGSTGELFF. CDR3 bases: TGCGCCAGCAGCGGACTAGGATCCACCGGGGAGCTGTTTTTT. Filled out from reference TRBV5-1 and TRBJ2-2, the complete variable domain reads KAGVTQTPRYLIKTRGQQVTLSCSPISGHRSVSWYQQTPGQGLQFLFEYFSETQRNKGNFPGRFSGRQFSNSRSEMNVSTLELGDSALYLCASSGLGSTGELFFGEGSRLTVL.

The V call is TRBV19, the J call TRBJ2-1; TRBD2 might be the D (5 bases). The CDR3 is made up of 13 amino acids. Germline lookup yields CDR1 LNHDA and CDR2 SQIVND (reference sequence). Trimming shortened V by 8 bases and J by 0 bases, and 8 bases separated the two germline ends. This CDR3 is CASRGSSYNEQFF. CDR3 coding DNA: TGTGCCAGTCGAGGGAGCTCCTACAATGAGCAGTTCTTC.

This chain links TRBV27 with TRBJ2-5; 10 bases align to TRBD1. This CDR3 comprises 19 residues. Trimming cost V 2 bases and J 4 bases; bases outside gene matches: 16. The germline V gene has CDR1 MNHEY and CDR2 SMNVEV (reference sequence). This chain's CDR3 is CASSLDTPLGQGYRETQYF. The DNA for the CDR3 is TGTGCCAGCAGTTTAGACACGCCATTGGGACAGGGGTATCGAGAGACCCAGTACTTC.

V and J are TRBV27 and TRBJ1-1; 7 nucleotides align to TRBD1. After removal of 5 bases from V and 10 bases from J, the junction contained 16 bases not matched to a gene. There are 15 residues in the CDR3. Germline CDR1 and CDR2: MNHEY and SMNVEV (reference sequence). The CDR3 bases are TGTGCCAGCAGTCTAAACGACAGGGCGGGTAGAACAGCTTTCTTT. Translated: CASSLNDRAGRTAFF.

The chain joins TRBV7-5 to TRBJ2-7; the D segment call TRBD2 is taken from the table without a DNA check. TRBV7-5 is a pseudogene segment. This CDR3 contains 16 residues. CDR3: CVRSLASGRASYEQYF. The CDR3 DNA is TGTGTCAGAAGCTTAGCTAGCGGGAGGGCCTCCTACGAGCAGTACTTC.

The chain is built from TRBV6-5 and TRBJ2-1, with 11 bases lining up with TRBD2. J lost 12 bases, V lost 5 bases, and 3 bases had no gene match. This CDR3 comprises 12 residues. Germline-derived CDR1 and CDR2 are MNHEY and SVGAGI. CDR3 loop: CASSPGLAGQFF. The DNA of the CDR3 is TGTGCCAGCAGTCCCGGACTAGCGGGGCAGTTCTTC.

This chain links TRBV7-8 with TRBJ2-2; 8 positions match TRBD1. In germline, CDR1 is SGHVS, CDR2 FQNEAQ. This CDR3 is 16 amino acids long. With V trimmed by 2 bases and J by 4 bases, 6 bases remained unmatched. Here the CDR3 reads CASSLQGAPSTGELFF. The CDR3 nucleotides read TGTGCCAGCAGCTTACAGGGGGCCCCTAGCACCGGGGAGCTGTTTTTT. Looking up the rest from reference TRBV7-8 and TRBJ2-2 gives the full variable domain: GAGVSQSPRYKVAKRGQDVALRCDPISGHVSLFWYQQALGQGPEFLTYFQNEAQLDKSGLPSDRFFAERPEGSVSTLKIQRTQQEDSAVYLCASSLQGAPSTGELFFGEGSRLTVL.

This chain uses TRBV21-1 with TRBJ2-1; TRBD2, as called in the table, went unchecked against the DNA. TRBV21-1 is assigned pseudogene status. The CDR3 totals 17 residues. The CDR3 spells CASSKGKDWDSYNEQFF. Here the CDR3 DNA reads TGTGCCAGCAGCAAGGGAAAGGACTGGGATTCATACAATGAGCAGTTCTTC.

V is TRBV7-6 and J is TRBJ1-6; 7 nucleotides match TRBD1. Germline-derived CDR1 and CDR2 are SGHVS and FNYEAQ. V was pared by 5 bases and J by 4 bases, with 5 bases of the junction left unmatched. CDR3 length: 15 amino acids. CDR3 residues: CASSGGTAYNSPLHF. CDR3 DNA: TGTGCCAGCAGCGGGGGGACAGCTTATAATTCACCCCTCCACTTT.

Here the CDR3 reads CASLRQPPDTQYF. Written as DNA, the CDR3 is TGTGCCAGCCTGAGACAGCCCCCAGATACGCAGTATTTT. The V and J genes are TRBV28 and TRBJ2-3; TRBD1 is a possible D gene (5 bases). V lost 8 bases and J lost 4, with 13 bases in between. CDR1 and CDR2 (germline): MDHEN, SYDVKM. The CDR3 totals 13 residues. Drawing the rest from reference TRBV28 and TRBJ2-3, the complete variable domain is DVKVTQSSRYLVKRTGEKVFLECVQDMDHENMFWYRQDPGLGLRLIYFSYDVKMKEKGDIPEGYSVSREKKERFSLILESASTNQTSMYLCASLRQPPDTQYFGPGTRLTVL.

The chain links TRBV6-5 to TRBJ1-1; D unresolved. Germline V gene data show CDR1 as MNHEY and CDR2 as SVGAGI. V was trimmed by 8 bases and J by 5 bases, leaving 15 bases between them. The CDR3 has 13 amino acids. This chain's CDR3 is CASQPGRGTEAFF. DNA of the CDR3: TGTGCCAGCCAACCCGGGCGAGGGACTGAAGCTTTCTTT.

The chain links TRBV5-4 to TRBJ1-1; TRBD1 matches at 7 bases. This CDR3 has 14 residues. V was clipped by 2 bases and J by 4 bases; unmatched bases: 5. Germline lookup yields CDR1 SGHNT and CDR2 YYREEE (reference sequence). The CDR3 nucleotides read TGTGCCAGCAGCTTAGACCCAGGGGGCACTGAAGCTTTCTTT. This translates into CASSLDPGGTEAFF.

V and J are TRBV5-6 and TRBJ1-1; D gene ambiguous. Germline CDR1 reads SGHDT; CDR2 reads YYEEEE. This CDR3 is 14 amino acids long. With 0 bases removed from V and 1 base from J, the gap between germline ends came to 7 bases. The CDR3 DNA sequence: TGTGCCAGCAGCTTGGAACAGCCGAACACTGAAGCTTTCTTT. Translated: CASSLEQPNTEAFF.

The V and J genes are TRBV28 and TRBJ1-5; 9 nucleotides agree with TRBD1. Unmatched junction bases numbered 4, after V lost 6 bases and J lost 1 base. CDR1 is MDHEN and CDR2 is SYDVKM in the germline V gene. This CDR3 spans 15 amino acids. The CDR3 loop reads CASSLQGASNQPQHF. CDR3 DNA: TGTGCCAGCAGCCTACAGGGGGCAAGCAATCAGCCCCAGCATTTT.

V usage is TRBV28 and J usage is TRBJ2-3; tentatively, D is TRBD2 (6 bases). V was cut by 6 bases and J by 6 bases, with 22 bases left in between. CDR1 and CDR2 (germline): MDHEN, SYDVKM. The CDR3 covers 16 residues. The CDR3 nucleotides read TGTGCCAGCAGCGCTGGCGGCGACGGACTAAGGGATACGCAGTATTTT. Translating it yields CASSAGGDGLRDTQYF.

The chain joins TRBV5-5 to TRBJ2-1, with 11 positions matching TRBD2. This CDR3 region has 18 residues. Trimming at V came to 5 bases and at J to 0 bases, leaving 10 bases not matched to a gene. Germline CDR1 SGHKS, CDR2 YYEKEE (reference sequence). CDR3 sequence: CASSSGTSGSSSYNEQFF. DNA for the CDR3: TGTGCCAGCAGTTCCGGGACTAGCGGATCCAGCTCCTACAATGAGCAGTTCTTC.

The chain couples TRBV28 to TRBJ2-7; 12 bases line up with TRBD2. The J segment lost 0 bases and the V segment lost 10 bases, leaving 16 bases of the junction unmatched. This CDR3 region has 18 residues. CDR1 and CDR2 (germline): MDHEN, SYDVKM. Here the CDR3 DNA reads TGTGCCATTAAAACAGGGGGCCTAGCGGGAGGGCCCTCCTACGAGCAGTACTTC. It translates to CAIKTGGLAGGPSYEQYF.

The genes are TRBV28 and TRBJ1-4; 7 nucleotides match TRBD1. Germline V CDR1 and CDR2: MDHEN, SYDVKM. V gave up 7 bases and J gave up 8 bases; unmatched junction bases: 13. The CDR3 totals 15 residues. The CDR3 sequence: CASKLWGQQTEKLFF. For the CDR3, the DNA is TGTGCCAGCAAATTATGGGGACAGCAGACAGAAAAACTGTTTTTT.

The chain uses TRBV4-2 and TRBJ2-3; 14 nucleotides line up with TRBD2. The length of the CDR3 is 18 residues. With 3 bases clipped from V and 5 bases from J, the junction kept 10 bases outside the gene matches. CDR1 and CDR2 from the germline V gene are LGHNA and YNFKEQ. CDR3 DNA sequence: TGTGCCAGCAGCCAGAACCCGGGACTAGCGGGAGAGGGAGATACGCAGTATTTT. This translates into CASSQNPGLAGEGDTQYF.

The rearrangement uses TRBV10-3 and TRBJ2-7; D unclear. This CDR3 comprises 13 residues. Trimming shortened V by 1 base and J by 3 bases, and 7 bases separated the two germline ends. In germline, CDR1 is ENHRY, CDR2 SYGVKD. CDR3 DNA: TGTGCCATCAGTGAGTATACAGACTACGAGCAGTACTTC. Amino acid sequence: CAISEYTDYEQYF.

The genes are TRBV10-1 and TRBJ2-3; possibly TRBD2 for D (6 bases). This CDR3 is 15 amino acids long. V shed 4 bases and J shed 2 bases, with 13 bases lying between them. CDR1 is WNHNN and CDR2 is SYGVQD in the germline V gene (reference sequence). CDR3 sequence reads: CASSAGEGFTDTQYF. The CDR3 DNA sequence: TGCGCCAGCAGTGCGGGAGAAGGGTTCACAGATACGCAGTATTTT.

V usage is TRBV5-4 and J usage is TRBJ2-1, with TRBD1 matching 8 bases. This CDR3 is 13 amino acids long. CDR1 is SGHNT and CDR2 is YYREEE in the germline V gene (reference sequence). V was pared by 2 bases and J by 7 bases, with 2 bases of the junction left unmatched. The CDR3 region has the DNA TGTGCCAGCAGCTTCCAGGGGGCGAATGAGCAGTTCTTC. It translates to CASSFQGANEQFF.

As regards this clone: The junction shows a germline mismatch at one end, possibly a read error. Other DNA sequences in the same sample also yield this CDR3. The chain employs TRBV5-5 and TRBJ2-7, with TRBD2 matching over 7 bases. CDR1 is SGHKS, CDR2 YYEKEE, per germline (reference sequence). The CDR3 loop spans 12 amino acids. The CDR3 protein is CASSLGGGEQYF. The CDR3 DNA sequence: TGCGCCAGCAGCTTGGGGGGAGGGGAGCAGTACTTC.

The table lists this clone with a few counts. This CDR3 reads CASSSYNPDYSGNTIYF. DNA of the CDR3: TGTGCCAGCAGTTCCTACAACCCCGACTACTCTGGAAACACCATATATTTT. This sequence joins TRBV27 and TRBJ1-3; D is ambiguous. The V gene's germline CDR1 is MNHEY and CDR2 SMNVEV (reference sequence). The V end lost 4 bases, the J end lost 0 bases, and 16 bases lay between the germline ends. This CDR3 contains 17 residues.

The chain links TRBV7-8 to TRBJ2-1; TRBD2 agrees at 7 bases. Germline-derived CDR1 and CDR2 are SGHVS and FQNEAQ. The V and J ends lost 4 bases and 5 bases, in that order; junction bases with no gene match: 11. This CDR3 spans 16 amino acids. Here the CDR3 reads CASSSSWREINNEQFF. The CDR3 DNA reads TGTGCCAGCAGCTCCTCTTGGCGGGAGATTAACAATGAGCAGTTCTTC.

CDR3 DNA sequence: TGTGCCAGCTCGATGGCGGGGGGTGGCGAGCAGTACTTC. Protein product: CASSMAGGGEQYF. V gene TRBV11-2 combines with J gene TRBJ2-7; TRBD2 matches at 8 bases. The CDR3 covers 13 residues. CDR1 and CDR2 (germline): SGHAT, FQNNGV. V trimming: 8 bases; J trimming: 6 bases; junction bases outside the gene matches: 9.